The 6 T cell receptor beta chains reported below all come from one sample, sequenced in a study of T cells in Graves' hyperthyroidism and ophthalmopathy. Template material for amplifying TCR beta CDR3 regions consisted of RNA transcripts. HTBI primers were the set used in a first-round RT-PCR of the TCR CDR3. TCRdb reprocessed the multiplex PCR reads with MiXCR, giving one entry per CDR3 protein. Of around 620,000 distinct CDR3 sequences listed, more than 13% are singletons. Material: blood. The receptor source for this set is a woman in her late teens or twenties with Graves' ophthalmopathy.

This clonotype occurred many times. The J gene is TRBJ1-4, the V gene TRBV2; D is undetermined. V was cut by 3 bases and J by 8 bases, with 13 bases left in between. The CDR3 has 14 residues. In germline, CDR1 is SNHLY, CDR2 FYNNEI. CDR3 DNA sequence: TGTGCCAGCAGTGATCGTCGGCGCGGGGAAAAACTGTTTTTT. As protein: CASSDRRRGEKLFF.

This chain uses TRBV4-1 with TRBJ2-3; D is ambiguous. CDR1 and CDR2 (germline): MGHRA, YSYEKL. The CDR3 runs 15 residues. The V and J ends lost 1 base and 2 bases respectively, with 10 bases between them. The CDR3 region has the DNA TGCGCCAGCAGCCAAGGTTCCCGGTACACAGATACGCAGTATTTT. Its translation: CASSQGSRYTDTQYF.

Many counts were recorded for this clonotype. This sequence joins TRBV28 and TRBJ2-3; 7 nucleotides agree with TRBD2. This CDR3 comprises 19 residues. V lost 2 bases to trimming and J lost 0 bases; unmatched junction nucleotides: 14. Germline CDR1 is MDHEN and CDR2 is SYDVKM. Here the CDR3 reads CASSLNGAGVWGSTDTQYF. As DNA, the CDR3 is TGTGCCAGCAGTTTAAACGGGGCGGGAGTTTGGGGGAGCACAGATACGCAGTATTTT.

This clonotype was seen repeatedly, ten times or more. This rearrangement joins TRBV18 to TRBJ2-7; the D gene is possibly TRBD1 (5 bases). CDR1 and CDR2 (germline): KGHSH, LQKENI. Trimming took 3 bases from V and 0 from J, leaving 18 bases between them. The CDR3 is 17 residues long. This chain's CDR3 is CASSPQASSGYSYEQYF. CDR3 coding DNA: TGTGCCAGCTCACCCCAAGCAAGCTCAGGGTACTCCTACGAGCAGTACTTC.

J is TRBJ2-1 and V is TRBV28, with 12 bases matching TRBD2. Looked up from germline, CDR1 is MDHEN and CDR2 is SYDVKM. Trimming at V came to 2 bases and at J to 8 bases, leaving 4 bases not matched to a gene. This CDR3 contains 15 residues. CDR3 DNA sequence: TGTGCCAGCAGTTTACGGACTAGCGGGGTCTATGAGCAGTTCTTC. Its translation is CASSLRTSGVYEQFF.

This clonotype was detected ten times or more. This rearrangement joins TRBV28 to TRBJ2-4; TRBD2 is a possible D gene (6 bases). The length of the CDR3 is 15 residues. CDR1 is MDHEN and CDR2 is SYDVKM in the germline V gene. V dropped 3 bases and J dropped 7 bases, with 16 bases sitting between them. The CDR3 DNA reads as TGTGCCAGCAGTTTCGAGACGGGAGCCGGGAACATTCAGTACTTC. It encodes CASSFETGAGNIQYF.